Listed below are T cell receptor beta chains from one sample, sequenced in a study of T cell responses to AZD1222 COVID-19 vaccine. Repertoires were generated with immunoSEQ multiplex PCR, while TCRdb's copy carries only in-frame clones and drops some. Altogether roughly 120,000 clones are present, 88% being singletons, with the ten largest covering 6.5%. Here the sequenced sample was peripheral blood, taken 28 days after the second AZD1222 dose. These receptors originate from an adult who received the AZD1222 COVID-19 vaccine. Both conserved end residues are part of each CDR3. D genes are given only for firm matches. For some rows the clone size is stated as once, few or many, or as a class when expanded; others skip it.

d_gene: TRBD2
abundance: -
j_gene: TRBJ2-7
v_gene: TRBV29-1
CDR3nt: TGCAGCGCTAAGACTAGCGGGGGCTCCTACGAGCAGTACTTC
CDR3aa: CSAKTSGGSYEQYF

d_gene: -
abundance: -
j_gene: TRBJ1-6
v_gene: TRBV5-4
CDR3nt: TGTGCCAGCAGCCGCGACTGGGGATCTTCACCCCTCCACTTT
CDR3aa: CASSRDWGSSPLHF

d_gene: TRBD1
abundance: -
j_gene: TRBJ1-1
v_gene: TRBV6-2/TRBV6-3
CDR3nt: TGTGCCAGCAGTTCGCAGGGGGTCACTGAAGCTTTCTTT
CDR3aa: CASSSQGVTEAFF

d_gene: -
abundance: -
j_gene: TRBJ1-1
v_gene: TRBV19
CDR3nt: TGTGCCAGTAGTATAGCACTCAGGGTGGCTGAAGCTTTCTTT
CDR3aa: CASSIALRVAEAFF

d_gene: -
abundance: once
j_gene: TRBJ1-2
v_gene: TRBV19
CDR3nt: TGTGCCAGTAGTATAGATCAGTATGGCTACACCTTC
CDR3aa: CASSIDQYGYTF

d_gene: -
abundance: -
j_gene: TRBJ1-1
v_gene: TRBV18
CDR3nt: TGTGCCAGCTCGCCACAGACGCAGAACACTGAAGCTTTCTTT
CDR3aa: CASSPQTQNTEAFF

d_gene: TRBD1
abundance: once
j_gene: TRBJ1-1
v_gene: TRBV18
CDR3nt: TGTGCCAGCTCGCAGGGGGCGCAGGACACTGAAGCTTTCTTT
CDR3aa: CASSQGAQDTEAFF

d_gene: TRBD1
abundance: -
j_gene: TRBJ1-3
v_gene: TRBV10-3
CDR3nt: TGTGCCATCAGTGGGGGGACAGGGTCTGGAAACACCATATATTTT
CDR3aa: CAISGGTGSGNTIYF

d_gene: TRBD2
abundance: -
j_gene: TRBJ2-1
v_gene: TRBV6-2/TRBV6-3
CDR3nt: TGTGCCAGCAGTTACCGGGGGGGGAATGAGCAGTTCTTC
CDR3aa: CASSYRGGNEQFF

d_gene: -
abundance: -
j_gene: TRBJ2-7
v_gene: TRBV18
CDR3nt: TGTGCCAGCTCACCATTGGGACACCACTACGAGCAGTACTTC
CDR3aa: CASSPLGHHYEQYF

d_gene: -
abundance: -
j_gene: TRBJ1-1
v_gene: TRBV12-3/TRBV12-4
CDR3nt: TGTGCCAGCAGTTTGAGGGGTTGGGCTGAAGCTTTCTTT
CDR3aa: CASSLRGWAEAFF

d_gene: TRBD2
abundance: few
j_gene: TRBJ2-7
v_gene: TRBV5-1
CDR3nt: TGCGCCAGCAGCTCCGGGACTAGCGAATACTACGAGCAGTACTTC
CDR3aa: CASSSGTSEYYEQYF

d_gene: -
abundance: once
j_gene: TRBJ1-2
v_gene: TRBV6-1
CDR3nt: TGTGCCAGCAGTGAAGGGCGGGACAACTATGGCTACACCTTC
CDR3aa: CASSEGRDNYGYTF

d_gene: TRBD2
abundance: -
j_gene: TRBJ2-1
v_gene: TRBV7-9
CDR3nt: TGTGCCAGCCAGACAGCGGGGGATGAGCAGTTCTTC
CDR3aa: CASQTAGDEQFF

d_gene: TRBD1
abundance: -
j_gene: TRBJ1-5
v_gene: TRBV23-1
CDR3nt: TGCGCCAGCAGTCAAGGGACAGGCCCATTACTTGGGCCCCAGCATTTT
CDR3aa: CASSQGTGPLLGPQHF